This T cell receptor (beta chain) was captured by sequencing in a study of blood T cell repertoires in COVID-19. Study in general: The study drew acute and convalescent COVID-19 samples from the United States, Italy and Spain. T cells, B-cell-depleted T cells, or PBMCs supplied cDNA or gDNA.

Per the original data handling: The authors estimated nucleated cell counts from reference gene primer amplification. Only in-frame clones appear in the TCRdb table, and some are missing; sequencing was by immunoSEQ multiplex PCR. V, J and clone size were drawn from that table, and D and trimming were deduced from the DNA. The table includes a few hundred thousand clones, 70% to 90% detected once. The CDR3 contains 17 residues. The germline V gene has CDR1 LGHDT and CDR2 YNNKEL (reference sequence). Trimming stripped 7 bases from V and 2 bases from J, with 21 bases between. This rearrangement joins TRBV3-1 (or the pseudogene TRBV3-2) to TRBJ2-1; a possible D gene is TRBD2 (6 bases). The sequence was collected from a man aged 18 to 35 with active or convalescent COVID-19. The specimen sequenced was peripheral blood. The chain's CDR3 is CASTSQGGRGAYNEQFF. CDR3 sequence (DNA): TGTGCCAGCACCTCCCAAGGCGGGCGGGGCGCCTACAATGAGCAGTTCTTC.